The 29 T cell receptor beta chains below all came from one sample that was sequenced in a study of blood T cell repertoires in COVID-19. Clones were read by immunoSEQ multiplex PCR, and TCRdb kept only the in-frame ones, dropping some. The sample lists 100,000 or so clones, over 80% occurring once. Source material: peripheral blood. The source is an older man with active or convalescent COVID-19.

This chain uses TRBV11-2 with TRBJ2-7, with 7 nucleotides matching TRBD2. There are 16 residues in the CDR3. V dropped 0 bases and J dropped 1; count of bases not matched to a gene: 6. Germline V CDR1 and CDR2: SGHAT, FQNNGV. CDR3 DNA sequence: TGTGCCAGCAGCTTAGATTATTGGCGGGGGTCCTACGAGCAGTACTTC. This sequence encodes CASSLDYWRGSYEQYF.

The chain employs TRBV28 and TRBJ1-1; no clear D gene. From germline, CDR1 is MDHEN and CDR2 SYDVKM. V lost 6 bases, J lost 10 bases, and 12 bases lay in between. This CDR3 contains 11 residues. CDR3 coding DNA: TGTGCCAGCAGCACCGGGAGGCGAGCTTTCTTT. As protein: CASSTGRRAFF.

The CDR3: CASSVGTPYNEQFF. CDR3 nucleotide sequence: TGTGCCAGCTCAGTGGGGACACCCTACAATGAGCAGTTCTTC. The chain couples TRBV18 to TRBJ2-1; TRBD1 might be the D (6 bases). Germline V CDR1 and CDR2: KGHSH, LQKENI. The V end lost 5 bases, the J end lost 2 bases, and 10 bases lay between the germline ends. This CDR3 spans 14 amino acids.

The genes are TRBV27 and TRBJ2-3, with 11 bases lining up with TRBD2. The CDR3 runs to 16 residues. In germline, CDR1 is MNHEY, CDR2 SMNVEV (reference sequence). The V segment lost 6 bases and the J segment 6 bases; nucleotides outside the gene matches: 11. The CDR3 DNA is TGTGCCAGCAGGGAATATAGCGGGGGGGTCTTGGATACGCAGTATTTT. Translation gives CASREYSGGVLDTQYF.

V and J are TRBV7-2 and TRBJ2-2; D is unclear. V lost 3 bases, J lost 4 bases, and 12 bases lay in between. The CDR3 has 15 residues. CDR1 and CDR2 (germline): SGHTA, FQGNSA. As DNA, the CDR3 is TGTGCCAGCAGCTTCGGCCAGGCCGCCACCGGGGAGCTGTTTTTT. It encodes CASSFGQAATGELFF.

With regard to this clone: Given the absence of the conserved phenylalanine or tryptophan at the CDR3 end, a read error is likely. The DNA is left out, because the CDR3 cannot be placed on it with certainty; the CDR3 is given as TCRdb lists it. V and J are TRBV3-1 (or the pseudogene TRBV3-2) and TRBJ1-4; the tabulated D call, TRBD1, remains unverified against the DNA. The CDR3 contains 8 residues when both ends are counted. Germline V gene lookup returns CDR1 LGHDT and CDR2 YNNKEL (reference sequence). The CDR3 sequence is CASSPKGI.

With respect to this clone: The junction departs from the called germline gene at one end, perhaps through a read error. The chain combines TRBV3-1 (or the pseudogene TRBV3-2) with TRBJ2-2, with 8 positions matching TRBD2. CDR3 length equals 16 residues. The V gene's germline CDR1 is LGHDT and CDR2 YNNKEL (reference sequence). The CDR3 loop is CAGSQAAGVNTGELFF. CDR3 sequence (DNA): TGTGCCGGCAGCCAAGCAGCGGGGGTGAACACCGGGGAGCTGTTTTTT.

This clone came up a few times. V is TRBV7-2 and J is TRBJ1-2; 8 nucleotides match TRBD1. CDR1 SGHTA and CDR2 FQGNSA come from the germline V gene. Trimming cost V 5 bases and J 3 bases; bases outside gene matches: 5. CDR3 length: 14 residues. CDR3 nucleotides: TGTGCCAGCAGCCCCGGGACAGGATACTATGGCTACACCTTC. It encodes CASSPGTGYYGYTF. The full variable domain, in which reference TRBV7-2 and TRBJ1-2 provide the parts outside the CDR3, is GAGVSQSPSNKVTEKGKDVELRCDPISGHTALYWYRQSLGQGLEFLIYFQGNSAPDKSGLPSDRFSAERTGGSVSTLTIQRTQQEDSAVYLCASSPGTGYYGYTFGSGTRLTVV.

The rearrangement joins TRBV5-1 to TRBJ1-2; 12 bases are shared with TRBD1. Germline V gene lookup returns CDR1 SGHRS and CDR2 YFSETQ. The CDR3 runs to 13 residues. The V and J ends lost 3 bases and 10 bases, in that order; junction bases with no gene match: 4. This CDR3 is CASSSGTGGAYTF. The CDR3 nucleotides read TGCGCCAGCAGCTCGGGGACAGGGGGCGCCTACACCTTC.

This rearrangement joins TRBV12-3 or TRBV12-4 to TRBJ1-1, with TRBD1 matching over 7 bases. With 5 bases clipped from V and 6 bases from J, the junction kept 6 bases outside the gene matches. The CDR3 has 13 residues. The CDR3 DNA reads TGTGCCAGCAGTCTCCTGCAGGGGGCTGAAGCTTTCTTT. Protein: CASSLLQGAEAFF.

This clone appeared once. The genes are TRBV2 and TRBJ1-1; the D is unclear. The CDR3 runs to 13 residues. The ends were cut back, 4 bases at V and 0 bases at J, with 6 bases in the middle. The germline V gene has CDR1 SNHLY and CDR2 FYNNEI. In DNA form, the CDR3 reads TGTGCCAGCAGTGGAGATGTGAACACTGAAGCTTTCTTT. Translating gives CASSGDVNTEAFF.

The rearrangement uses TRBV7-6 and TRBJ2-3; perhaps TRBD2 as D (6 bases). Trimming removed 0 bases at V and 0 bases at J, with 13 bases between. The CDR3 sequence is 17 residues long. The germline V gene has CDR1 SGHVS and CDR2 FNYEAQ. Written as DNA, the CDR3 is TGTGCCAGCAGCTTAGCGCGGGGCGGGGTTAGCACAGATACGCAGTATTTT. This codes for CASSLARGGVSTDTQYF. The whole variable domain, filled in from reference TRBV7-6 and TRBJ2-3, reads GAGVSQSPRYKVTKRGQDVALRCDPISGHVSLYWYRQALGQGPEFLTYFNYEAQQDKSGLPNDRFSAERPEGSISTLTIQRTEQRDSAMYRCASSLARGGVSTDTQYFGPGTRLTVL.

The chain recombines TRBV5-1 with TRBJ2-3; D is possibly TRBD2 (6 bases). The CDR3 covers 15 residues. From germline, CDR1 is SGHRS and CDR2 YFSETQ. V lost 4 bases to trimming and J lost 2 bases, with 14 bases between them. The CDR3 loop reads CASSATSTFTDTQYF. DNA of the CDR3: TGCGCCAGCAGCGCGACTAGTACCTTCACAGATACGCAGTATTTT.

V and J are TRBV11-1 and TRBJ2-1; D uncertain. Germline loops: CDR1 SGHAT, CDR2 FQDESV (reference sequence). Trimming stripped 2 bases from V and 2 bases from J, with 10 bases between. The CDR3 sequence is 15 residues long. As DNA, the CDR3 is TGTGCCAGCAGCTTAACAGCCTGGGCCTACAATGAGCAGTTCTTC. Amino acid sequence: CASSLTAWAYNEQFF.

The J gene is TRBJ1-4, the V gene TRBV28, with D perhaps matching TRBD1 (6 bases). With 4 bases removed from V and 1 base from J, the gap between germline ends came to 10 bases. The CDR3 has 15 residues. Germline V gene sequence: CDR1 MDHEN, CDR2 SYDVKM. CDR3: CASSSPGQTNEKLFF. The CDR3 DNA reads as TGTGCCAGCAGTTCACCGGGACAAACTAATGAAAAACTGTTTTTT.

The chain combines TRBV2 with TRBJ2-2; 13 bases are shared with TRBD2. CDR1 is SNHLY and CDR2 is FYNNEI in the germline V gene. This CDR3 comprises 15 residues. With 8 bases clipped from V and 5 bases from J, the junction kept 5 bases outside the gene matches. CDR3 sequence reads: CASAVGLAGTGELFF. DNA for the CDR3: TGTGCCAGCGCTGTGGGACTAGCGGGGACCGGGGAGCTGTTTTTT.

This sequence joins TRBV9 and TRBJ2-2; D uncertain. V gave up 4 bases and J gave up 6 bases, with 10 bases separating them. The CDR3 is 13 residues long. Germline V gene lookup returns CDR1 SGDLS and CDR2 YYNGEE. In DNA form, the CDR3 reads TGTGCCAGCAGCCCCAGTCACGCCGGGGAGCTGTTTTTT. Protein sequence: CASSPSHAGELFF. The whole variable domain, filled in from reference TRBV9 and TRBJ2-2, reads DSGVTQTPKHLITATGQRVTLRCSPRSGDLSVYWYQQSLDQGLQFLIQYYNGEERAKGNILERFSAQQFPDLHSELNLSSLELGDSALYFCASSPSHAGELFFGEGSRLTVL.

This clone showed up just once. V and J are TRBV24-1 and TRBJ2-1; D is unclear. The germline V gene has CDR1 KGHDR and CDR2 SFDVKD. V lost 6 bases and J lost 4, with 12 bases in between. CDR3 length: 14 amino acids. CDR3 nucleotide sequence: TGTGCCACCAGTCCCATTGGGCCATACAATGAGCAGTTCTTC. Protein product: CATSPIGPYNEQFF.

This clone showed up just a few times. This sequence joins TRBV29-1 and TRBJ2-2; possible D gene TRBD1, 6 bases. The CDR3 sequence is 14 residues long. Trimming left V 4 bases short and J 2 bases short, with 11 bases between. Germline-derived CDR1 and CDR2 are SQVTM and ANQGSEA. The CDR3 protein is CSVARGTNTGELFF. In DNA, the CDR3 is TGCAGCGTTGCCAGGGGTACCAACACCGGGGAGCTGTTTTTT.

The CDR3 sequence is CASSDQQGFPDTQYF. CDR3 bases: TGTGCCAGCAGCGACCAACAGGGGTTCCCAGATACGCAGTATTTT. The J gene is TRBJ2-3, the V gene TRBV7-9; 7 nucleotides agree with TRBD1. V was clipped by 5 bases and J by 4 bases; unmatched bases: 9. CDR3 length: 15 amino acids. Germline-derived CDR1 and CDR2 are SEHNR and FQNEAQ (reference sequence).

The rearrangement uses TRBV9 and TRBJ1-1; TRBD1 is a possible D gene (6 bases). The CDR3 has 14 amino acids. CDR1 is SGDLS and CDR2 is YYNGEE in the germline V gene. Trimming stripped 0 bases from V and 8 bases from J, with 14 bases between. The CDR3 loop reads CASSVALTGTEAFF. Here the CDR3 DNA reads TGTGCCAGCAGCGTAGCTCTCACAGGGACCGAAGCTTTCTTT.

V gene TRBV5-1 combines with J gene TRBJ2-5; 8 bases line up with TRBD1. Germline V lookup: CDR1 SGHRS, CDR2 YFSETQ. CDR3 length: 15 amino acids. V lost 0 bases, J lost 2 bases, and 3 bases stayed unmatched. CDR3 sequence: CASSLAGTGQETQYF. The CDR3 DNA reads TGCGCCAGCAGCTTGGCCGGGACAGGACAAGAGACCCAGTACTTC.

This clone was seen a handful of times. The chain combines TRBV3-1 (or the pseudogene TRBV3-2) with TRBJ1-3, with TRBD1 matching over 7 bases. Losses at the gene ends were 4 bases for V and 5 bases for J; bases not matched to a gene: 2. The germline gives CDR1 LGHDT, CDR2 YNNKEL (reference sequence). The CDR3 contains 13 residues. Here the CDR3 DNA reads TGTGCCAGCAGCCCGGGACAGAGAAACACCATATATTTT. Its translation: CASSPGQRNTIYF.

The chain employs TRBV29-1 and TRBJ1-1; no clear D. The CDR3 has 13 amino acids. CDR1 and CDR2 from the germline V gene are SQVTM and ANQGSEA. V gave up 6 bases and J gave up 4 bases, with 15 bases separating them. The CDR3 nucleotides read TGCAGCGTCGTCGGGGTATACGGCACTGAAGCTTTCTTT. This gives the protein CSVVGVYGTEAFF.

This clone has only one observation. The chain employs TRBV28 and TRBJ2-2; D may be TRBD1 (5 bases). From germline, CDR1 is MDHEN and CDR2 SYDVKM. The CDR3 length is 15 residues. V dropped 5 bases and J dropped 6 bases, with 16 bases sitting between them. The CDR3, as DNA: TGTGCCAGCAGTATTTCCAGGGTCGGGTCCGGGGAGCTGTTTTTT. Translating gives CASSISRVGSGELFF.

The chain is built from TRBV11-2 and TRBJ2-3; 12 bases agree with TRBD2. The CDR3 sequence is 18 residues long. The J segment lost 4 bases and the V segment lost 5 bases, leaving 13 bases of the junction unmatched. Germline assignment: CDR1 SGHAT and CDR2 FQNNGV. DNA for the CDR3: TGTGCCAGCAGCCCGAGACTAGCGGGGGCCGATGTGGCAGATACGCAGTATTTT. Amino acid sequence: CASSPRLAGADVADTQYF.

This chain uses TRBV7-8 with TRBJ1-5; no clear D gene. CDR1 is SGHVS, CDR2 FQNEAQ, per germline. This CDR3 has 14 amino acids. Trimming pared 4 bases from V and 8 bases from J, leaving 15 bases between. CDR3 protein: CASSSHDPREPQHF. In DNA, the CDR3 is TGTGCCAGCAGCTCACACGACCCTAGAGAGCCCCAGCATTTT.

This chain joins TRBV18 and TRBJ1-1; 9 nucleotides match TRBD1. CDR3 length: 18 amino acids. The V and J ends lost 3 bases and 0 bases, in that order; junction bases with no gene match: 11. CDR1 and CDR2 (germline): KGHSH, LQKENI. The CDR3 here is CASSPITMGQGMNTEAFF. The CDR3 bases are TGTGCCAGCTCACCGATTACGATGGGACAGGGAATGAACACTGAAGCTTTCTTT.

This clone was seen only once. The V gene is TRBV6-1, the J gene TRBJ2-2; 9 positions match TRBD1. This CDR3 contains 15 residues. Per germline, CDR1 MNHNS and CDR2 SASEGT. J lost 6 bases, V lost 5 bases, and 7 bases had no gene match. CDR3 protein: CASSFRDRVAGELFF. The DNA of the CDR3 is TGTGCCAGCAGTTTTCGGGACAGGGTGGCCGGGGAGCTGTTTTTT.